Each of the 13 T cell receptor beta chains below was sequenced from the same sample in a study of blood T cell repertoires in COVID-19. Measured with immunoSEQ multiplex PCR; TCRdb has only the in-frame clones, and not every one. The repertoire has some 220,000 clones, roughly 84% of them found once; the top ten carry 4% to 6%. Sample: peripheral blood. The origin of the receptors is a woman between 55 and 75 years old who had recovered from COVID-19.

The V call is TRBV19, the J call TRBJ1-2; tentatively, D is TRBD1 (5 bases). CDR1 is LNHDA and CDR2 is SQIVND in the germline V gene (reference sequence). The CDR3 totals 15 residues. V dropped 5 bases and J dropped 8 bases, with 21 bases sitting between them. The CDR3 DNA reads as TGTGCCAGTAGTTTGGGGACTCTTCCCTCTGAAGGCTACACCTTC. Its protein is CASSLGTLPSEGYTF.

The V gene is TRBV27, the J gene TRBJ2-3, with TRBD2 matching over 12 bases. Germline values: CDR1 MNHEY, CDR2 SMNVEV (reference sequence). The CDR3 totals 17 residues. After removal of 4 bases from V and 0 bases from J, the junction contained 5 bases not matched to a gene. The CDR3 DNA reads as TGTGCCAGCAGTTCCCGGACTAGCGGGGTTAGCACAGATACGCAGTATTTT. Protein sequence: CASSSRTSGVSTDTQYF.

The genes are TRBV29-1 and TRBJ2-1; TRBD2 agrees at 7 bases. The CDR3 loop spans 17 amino acids. J lost 0 bases, V lost 0 bases, and 8 bases had no gene match. Germline assignment: CDR1 SQVTM and CDR2 ANQGSEA. CDR3 nucleotides: TGCAGCGTTGAAGATCGGGGAGGGCAGAGCTCCTACAATGAGCAGTTCTTC. It is translated as CSVEDRGGQSSYNEQFF.

In its sample, this clone was seen once. The J gene is TRBJ1-1, the V gene TRBV5-6; tentatively, D is TRBD1 (5 bases). The CDR3 runs 13 residues. Trimming took 6 bases from V and 6 from J, leaving 15 bases between them. Germline V gene lookup returns CDR1 SGHDT and CDR2 YYEEEE. CDR3 region: CASTGGGTAEAFF. Written as DNA, the CDR3 is TGTGCCAGCACCGGTGGGGGGACCGCTGAAGCTTTCTTT. Based on the CDR3 plus reference TRBV5-6 and TRBJ1-1, the full variable domain is DAGVTQSPTHLIKTRGQQVTLRCSPKSGHDTVSWYQQALGQGPQFIFQYYEEEERQRGNFPDRFSGHQFPNYSSELNVNALLLGDSALYLCASTGGGTAEAFFGQGTRLTVV.

The chain is built from TRBV2 and TRBJ2-7, with 10 bases matching TRBD1. V was pared by 7 bases and J by 3 bases, with 6 bases of the junction left unmatched. CDR1 is SNHLY, CDR2 FYNNEI, per germline. The CDR3 spans 14 residues. CDR3: CASIPGQGIYEQYF. As DNA, the CDR3 is TGTGCCAGCATTCCGGGACAGGGGATCTACGAGCAGTACTTC.

The chain joins TRBV7-8 to TRBJ2-7; the D is unclear. CDR3 length equals 14 residues. The germline gives CDR1 SGHVS, CDR2 FQNEAQ. V shed 3 bases and J shed 0 bases, with 9 bases lying between them. The CDR3 DNA follows: TGTGCCAGCAGCTTCCACTTAGCCTCCTACGAGCAGTACTTC. This codes for CASSFHLASYEQYF.

The gene calls are TRBV7-2 and TRBJ2-5, with 10 bases that match TRBD2. Unmatched junction bases numbered 3, after V lost 5 bases and J lost 0 bases. Looked up from germline, CDR1 is SGHTA and CDR2 is FQGNSA. This CDR3 is 15 amino acids long. In DNA form, the CDR3 reads TGTGCCAGCAGCCACAGCGGGGGGGACCAAGAGACCCAGTACTTC. It translates to CASSHSGGDQETQYF. The full variable domain, with the rest looked up from reference TRBV7-2 and TRBJ2-5, is GAGVSQSPSNKVTEKGKDVELRCDPISGHTALYWYRQSLGQGLEFLIYFQGNSAPDKSGLPSDRFSAERTGGSVSTLTIQRTQQEDSAVYLCASSHSGGDQETQYFGPGTRLLVL.

The chain carries TRBV2 and TRBJ1-3; 8 nucleotides align to TRBD1. Germline V gene lookup returns CDR1 SNHLY and CDR2 FYNNEI. V shed 7 bases and J 2 bases; nucleotides not matched to a gene: 13. This CDR3 has 17 residues. Here the CDR3 DNA reads TGTGCCAGCAAAAGACAGGGGATCCCCCGAACTGGAAACACCATATATTTT. It encodes CASKRQGIPRTGNTIYF. Based on the CDR3 plus reference TRBV2 and TRBJ1-3, the full variable domain is EPEVTQTPSHQVTQMGQEVILRCVPISNHLYFYWYRQILGQKVEFLVSFYNNEISEKSEIFDDQFSVERPDGSNFTLKIRSTKLEDSAMYFCASKRQGIPRTGNTIYFGEGSWLTVV.

V and J are TRBV7-9 and TRBJ2-1; 9 nucleotides line up with TRBD2. Trimming removed 5 bases from V and 4 bases from J; junction bases left unmatched: 9. The CDR3 length is 16 residues. CDR1 is SEHNR, CDR2 FQNEAQ, per germline (reference sequence). Here the CDR3 reads CASSTVSGGLYNEQFF. In DNA, the CDR3 is TGTGCCAGCAGCACAGTAAGCGGGGGGCTTTACAATGAGCAGTTCTTC. The entire variable domain, with the rest obtained from reference TRBV7-9 and TRBJ2-1, is as follows: DTGVSQNPRHKITKRGQNVTFRCDPISEHNRLYWYRQTLGQGPEFLTYFQNEAQLEKSRLLSDRFSAERPKGSFSTLEIQRTEQGDSAMYLCASSTVSGGLYNEQFFGPGTRLTVL.

The rearrangement uses TRBV15 and TRBJ2-3; D unresolved. Trimming left V 5 bases short and J 4 bases short, with 10 bases between. The CDR3 totals 13 residues. Germline lookup yields CDR1 LNHNV and CDR2 YYDKDF (reference sequence). CDR3 nucleotides: TGTGCCACCAGCGAGGAGATGGCAGATACGCAGTATTTT. Its translation: CATSEEMADTQYF.

The chain recombines TRBV30 with TRBJ1-3; D is uncertain. Looked up from germline, CDR1 is GTSNPN and CDR2 is SVGIG (reference sequence). This CDR3 comprises 17 residues. The V end lost 0 bases, the J end lost 0 bases, and 15 bases lay between the germline ends. The CDR3 loop is CAWSVWPRSGSGNTIYF. The CDR3 DNA sequence: TGTGCCTGGAGTGTATGGCCAAGATCGGGCTCTGGAAACACCATATATTTT.

The rearrangement joins TRBV9 to TRBJ1-5, with 7 bases aligning to TRBD1. This CDR3 spans 13 amino acids. V was pared by 4 bases and J by 5 bases, with 3 bases of the junction left unmatched. The germline CDR1 and CDR2 sequences are SGDLS and YYNGEE. The CDR3: CASSRTGDQPQHF. In DNA, the CDR3 is TGTGCCAGCAGCCGGACAGGAGATCAGCCCCAGCATTTT.

This clone was counted once. The chain couples TRBV7-3 to TRBJ2-5; maybe TRBD2 (6 bases). Trimming took 2 bases from V and 3 from J, leaving 10 bases between them. The CDR3 spans 14 residues. CDR1 is SGHTA and CDR2 is FQGTGA in the germline V gene. Here the CDR3 reads CASSLGWGEETQYF. The DNA for the CDR3 is TGTGCCAGCAGCTTAGGGTGGGGGGAAGAGACCCAGTACTTC.